One T cell receptor beta chain is described in this entry. No antigen is known for it. Sequencing targeted expressed TCRB transcripts, as all isolated RNA had been reverse transcribed. An average of about 3.57 million reads was obtained for naive, central memory and regulatory T cell samples. Repertoires were generated with immunoSEQ multiplex PCR, while TCRdb's copy carries only in-frame clones and drops some. The table includes roughly 150,000 clones, about 10% detected once. The data are from a study of beta chain features in type 1 diabetes. Overall study: Across all samples, over 85 million sorted cells were examined.

Germline values: CDR1 SGHTA, CDR2 FQGNSA. Deletions cut 5 bases from V and 4 bases from J, with 13 bases between. The CDR3 is 14 residues long. Study-wide points: There was a moderate but significant shortening of TCRB CDR3s in all four CD4+ subsets of Type 1 diabetes patients. Junctions at VDJ sites from type 1 diabetes patients had fewer insertions and more deletions. Patients' naive, central memory and regulatory TCRB repertoires appeared more alike than those of healthy donors.

This receptor was taken from a woman in her twenties or thirties with type 1 diabetes. The chain joins TRBV7-2 to TRBJ2-3, with D possibly matching TRBD1 (6 bases). The sample taken for sequencing was central memory CD4+ T cells from blood. The CDR3 bases are TGTGCCAGCAGCCGTGACAGGTACCCAGATACGCAGTATTTT. It specifies CASSRDRYPDTQYF.